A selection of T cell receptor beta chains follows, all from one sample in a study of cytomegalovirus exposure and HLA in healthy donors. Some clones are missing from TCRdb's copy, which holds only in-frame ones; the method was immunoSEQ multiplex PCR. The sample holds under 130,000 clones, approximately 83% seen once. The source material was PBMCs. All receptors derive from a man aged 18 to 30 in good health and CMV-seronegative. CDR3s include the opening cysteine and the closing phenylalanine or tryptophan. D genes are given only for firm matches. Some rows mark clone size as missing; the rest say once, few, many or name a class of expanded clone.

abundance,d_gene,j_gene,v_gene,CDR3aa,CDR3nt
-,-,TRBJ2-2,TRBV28,CASSPGSSNTGELFF,TGTGCCAGCAGCCCCGGGAGCTCGAACACCGGGGAGCTGTTTTTT
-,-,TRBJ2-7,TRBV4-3,CASSAWPEGEQYF,TGCGCCAGCAGCGCCTGGCCCGAGGGTGAGCAGTACTTC
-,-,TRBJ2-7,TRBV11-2,CASRADANEQYF,TGTGCCAGCAGAGCGGACGCGAACGAGCAGTACTTC
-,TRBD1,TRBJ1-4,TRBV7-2,CASSAVPGGSGEKLFF,TGTGCCAGCAGCGCCGTTCCAGGGGGCTCGGGAGAAAAACTGTTTTTT
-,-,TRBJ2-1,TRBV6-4,CASSTSESYNEQFF,TGTGCCAGCAGTACCAGCGAATCCTACAATGAGCAGTTCTTC
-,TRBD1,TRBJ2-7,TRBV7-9,CASSLIQKAGTDHYYEQYF,TGTGCCAGCAGCCTCATACAAAAAGCCGGGACAGATCATTACTACGAGCAGTACTTC
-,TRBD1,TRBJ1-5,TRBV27,CASSFEGQGNQPQHF,TGTGCCAGCAGTTTCGAGGGACAGGGAAATCAGCCCCAGCATTTT
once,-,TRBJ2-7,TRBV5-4,CASSAGDTSYEQYF,TGTGCCAGCAGCGCGGGGGACACCTCCTACGAGCAGTACTTC
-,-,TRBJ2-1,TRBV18,CASSPLRAGKAFRNEQFF,TGTGCCAGCTCACCATTAAGGGCAGGGAAGGCCTTTCGCAATGAGCAGTTCTTC
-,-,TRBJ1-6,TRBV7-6,CASSLEEGLTSPLHF,TGTGCCAGCAGCTTAGAGGAGGGGTTGACTTCACCCCTCCACTTT
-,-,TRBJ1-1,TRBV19,CASSLPPGGAFF,TGTGCCAGTAGCCTACCTCCCGGAGGCGCGTTCTTT
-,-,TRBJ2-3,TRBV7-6,CASSSTTSGADTQYF,TGTGCCAGCAGCTCGACTACCTCGGGGGCAGATACGCAGTATTTT
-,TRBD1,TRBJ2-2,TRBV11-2,CASSFRGQGSTGELFF,TGTGCCAGCAGCTTTAGGGGGCAGGGGAGTACCGGGGAGCTGTTTTTT
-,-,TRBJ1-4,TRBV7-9,CASSPPGVGPEKLFF,TGTGCCAGCAGCCCCCCAGGGGTCGGGCCTGAAAAACTGTTTTTT
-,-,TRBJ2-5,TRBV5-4,CASSLGAKGETQYF,TGTGCCAGCAGCTTGGGTGCTAAGGGGGAGACCCAGTACTTC
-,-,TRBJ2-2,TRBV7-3,CASSSRGTVNTGELFF,TGTGCCAGCAGCTCCCGGGGGACTGTGAACACCGGGGAGCTGTTTTTT
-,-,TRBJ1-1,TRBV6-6,CASSYSGGSTEAFF,TGTGCCAGCAGTTACTCGGGGGGGAGCACTGAAGCTTTCTTT
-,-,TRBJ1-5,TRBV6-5,CATRFSEVSNQPQHF,TGTGCCACCCGGTTTAGTGAGGTCAGTAATCAGCCCCAGCATTTT
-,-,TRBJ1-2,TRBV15,CATSRGTGYGYTF,TGTGCCACCAGCAGAGGAACCGGCTATGGCTACACCTTC
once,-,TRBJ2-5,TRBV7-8,CASSLLRIQETQYF,TGTGCCAGCAGCTTGCTCAGAATACAAGAGACCCAGTACTTC
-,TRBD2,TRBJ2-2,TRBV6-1,CASSVTSGGNTGELFF,TGTGCCAGCAGTGTGACTAGCGGGGGCAACACCGGGGAGCTGTTTTTT
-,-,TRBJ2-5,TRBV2,CASSTGTTGETQYF,TGTGCCAGCAGTACAGGGACGACCGGGGAGACCCAGTACTTC
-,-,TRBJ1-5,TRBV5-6,CASSSLSGSRNQPQHF,TGTGCCAGCAGTAGTCTGTCGGGGTCTCGAAATCAGCCCCAGCATTTT
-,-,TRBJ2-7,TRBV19,CASSMPGTYEQYF,TGTGCCAGTAGTATGCCCGGTACCTACGAGCAGTACTTC
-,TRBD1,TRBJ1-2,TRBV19,CASSIRTGTYGYTF,TGTGCCAGTAGTATCAGGACAGGTACCTATGGCTACACCTTC
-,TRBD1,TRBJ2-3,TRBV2,CASSVDRDTDTQYF,TGTGCCAGCAGTGTTGACAGGGACACAGATACGCAGTATTTT
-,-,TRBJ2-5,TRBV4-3,CASSQDSSVLETQYF,TGCGCCAGCAGCCAAGATAGCTCAGTGCTGGAGACCCAGTACTTC
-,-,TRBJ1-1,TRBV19,CASSIVTGGTEAFF,TGTGCCAGTAGTATAGTTACAGGCGGAACTGAAGCTTTCTTT
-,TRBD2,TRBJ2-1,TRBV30,CAWSFPGLAPYNEQFF,TGTGCCTGGAGTTTCCCGGGACTAGCGCCCTACAATGAGCAGTTCTTC
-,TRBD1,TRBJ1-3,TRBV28,CASSLSSDRAGGNTIYF,TGTGCCAGCAGTTTATCCTCGGACAGGGCCGGCGGAAACACCATATATTTT
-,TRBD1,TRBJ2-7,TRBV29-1,CSVAGGISYEQYF,TGCAGCGTAGCAGGGGGCATCTCCTACGAGCAGTACTTC
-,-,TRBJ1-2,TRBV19,CASSIGPGHNGYTF,TGTGCCAGTAGTATAGGCCCAGGGCACAATGGCTACACCTTC
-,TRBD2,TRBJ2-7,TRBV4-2,CASSQESSGVSYEQYF,TGTGCCAGCAGCCAAGAGTCTAGCGGGGTCTCCTACGAGCAGTACTTC
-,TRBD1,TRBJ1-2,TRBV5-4,CASSPLTGTGGGYGYTF,TGTGCCAGCAGCCCCCTTACCGGGACAGGGGGAGGGTATGGCTACACCTTC
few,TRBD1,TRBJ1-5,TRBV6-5,CASSSTGGVQPQHF,TGTGCCAGCAGTTCCACAGGGGGTGTGCAGCCCCAGCATTTT
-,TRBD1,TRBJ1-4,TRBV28,CASSRQGPEKLFF,TGTGCCAGCAGCCGACAGGGGCCAGAAAAACTGTTTTTT
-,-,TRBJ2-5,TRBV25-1,CASRLASAGETQYF,TGTGCCAGTCGCCTGGCTAGCGCGGGGGAGACCCAGTACTTC
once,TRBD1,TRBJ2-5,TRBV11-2,CASSLEDRVQTQYF,TGTGCCAGCAGCTTAGAGGACAGGGTGCAGACCCAGTACTTC
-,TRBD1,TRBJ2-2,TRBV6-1,CASRFTGTDTGELFF,TGTGCCAGCAGATTCACAGGGACAGACACCGGGGAGCTGTTTTTT
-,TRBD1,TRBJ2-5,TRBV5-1,CASSLGRTGGEETQYF,TGCGCCAGCAGCTTGGGGAGGACAGGGGGCGAAGAGACCCAGTACTTC
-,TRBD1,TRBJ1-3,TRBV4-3,CASSQEDSGQGAGNTIYF,TGCGCCAGCAGCCAAGAAGATAGTGGTCAGGGGGCGGGAAACACCATATATTTT
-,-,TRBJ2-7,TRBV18,CASSPREDDNEQYF,TGTGCCAGCTCACCTAGGGAGGACGACAACGAGCAGTACTTC
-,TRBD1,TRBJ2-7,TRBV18,CASSLGQDYEQYF,TGTGCCAGCTCACTCGGACAGGACTACGAGCAGTACTTC
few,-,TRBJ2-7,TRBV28,CASSYPDRSYEQYF,TGTGCCAGCAGTTACCCTGACAGGAGCTACGAGCAGTACTTC
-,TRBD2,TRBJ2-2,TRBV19,CATRGYSGRTGELFF,TGTGCCACCCGAGGCTATAGCGGGAGGACCGGGGAGCTGTTTTTT
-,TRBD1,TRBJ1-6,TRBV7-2,CASSLTGGYNSPLHF,TGTGCCAGCAGCCTGACAGGGGGCTATAATTCACCCCTCCACTTT
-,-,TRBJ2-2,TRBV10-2,CASRRQENTGELFF,TGCGCCAGCAGGAGACAGGAGAACACCGGGGAGCTGTTTTTT
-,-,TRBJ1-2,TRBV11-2,CASGLEVDYGYTF,TGTGCCAGCGGACTCGAGGTAGACTATGGCTACACCTTC
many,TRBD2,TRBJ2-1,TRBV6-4,CASSEELAGGNEQFF,TGTGCCAGCAGTGAGGAACTAGCGGGAGGAAATGAGCAGTTCTTC
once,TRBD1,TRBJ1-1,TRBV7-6,CASSQKITGDTEAFF,TGTGCCAGCAGCCAAAAAATTACAGGGGACACTGAAGCTTTCTTT
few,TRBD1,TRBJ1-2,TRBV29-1,CSAGGQSNYGYTF,TGCAGCGCCGGGGGACAGTCTAACTATGGCTACACCTTC
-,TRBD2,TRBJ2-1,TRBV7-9,CASSLGLAGRNEQFF,TGTGCCAGCAGCTTAGGGCTAGCGGGCCGGAATGAGCAGTTCTTC
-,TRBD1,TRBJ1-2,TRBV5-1,CASSLGGTGDYGYTF,TGCGCCAGCAGCTTAGGGGGGACAGGGGACTATGGCTACACCTTC
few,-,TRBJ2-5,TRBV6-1,CASSEQNNGETQYF,TGTGCCAGCAGTGAACAGAACAACGGGGAGACCCAGTACTTC
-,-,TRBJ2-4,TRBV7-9,CASSLRGVDIQYF,TGTGCCAGCAGCTTAAGAGGTGTGGACATTCAGTACTTC
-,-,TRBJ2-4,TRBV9,CASSVGGGGGKNIQYF,TGTGCCAGCAGCGTAGGGGGGGGAGGGGGCAAAAACATTCAGTACTTC
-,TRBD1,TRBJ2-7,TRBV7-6,CASSGPGTGTYEQYF,TGTGCCAGCAGCGGCCCCGGGACAGGAACCTACGAGCAGTACTTC
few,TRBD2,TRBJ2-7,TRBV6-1,CASSDSGTSHYEQYF,TGTGCCAGCAGTGATTCCGGGACTAGTCACTACGAGCAGTACTTC
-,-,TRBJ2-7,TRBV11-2,CASTQSRGSYEQYF,TGTGCCAGCACCCAATCTCGGGGTTCCTACGAGCAGTACTTC